Each of the 5 T cell receptor beta chains below was sequenced from the same sample in a study of T cell clonality in common variable immunodeficiency. Produced via immunoSEQ multiplex PCR; TCRdb's table is partial and in-frame only. The data show some 39,000 clones, with none appearing a single time. Sequencing was done on a sample of peripheral blood mononuclear cells. The receptors come from a person aged 18-69 years in good health.

This clone was recorded many times. The observed sequence ends 3 residues before the CDR3 terminus, with the missing tail filled in from the germline J gene. The gene calls are TRBV18 and TRBJ1-2; unclear D gene. The CDR3 has 13 residues. Germline V gene sequence: CDR1 KGHSH, CDR2 LQKENI. CDR3 DNA, as far as it was read: TGTGCCAGCTCACCGCCCACCGAGGTGAGC. Translating it yields CASSPPTEVS. The complete CDR3 sequence is CASSPPTEVSYTF.

The sample holds many counts of this clone. The read finishes 3 residues shy of the CDR3 end, and the germline J gene is used to complete it. V usage is TRBV5-1 and J usage is TRBJ2-7; 8 nucleotides align to TRBD1. With 7 bases clipped from V and 3 bases from J, the junction kept 6 bases outside the gene matches. In germline, CDR1 is SGHRS, CDR2 YFSETQ. The CDR3 runs to 13 residues. The CDR3 is CASQRQGRYEQYF. CDR3 DNA, as far as it was read: TGCGCCAGCCAAAGACAGGGGCGCTACGAG.

This clone was picked up many times. The CDR3 end falls 3 residues outside the read, so it is completed with the germline J gene. The chain employs TRBV5-1 and TRBJ1-6, with a weak D call TRBD1 (6 bases). CDR1 is SGHRS and CDR2 is YFSETQ in the germline V gene. This CDR3 is built from 14 residues. With 0 bases removed from V and 7 bases from J, the gap between germline ends came to 8 bases. This chain's CDR3 is CASSLATGNSPLHF. The DNA read from the CDR3 is TGCGCCAGCAGCTTGGCCACAGGGAATTCACCC.

The table lists this clone with many counts. The CDR3 end is not reached by the read, which stops 3 residues before it; the germline J gene fills it in. The V and J genes are TRBV20-1 and TRBJ2-7; 10 bases are a match to TRBD2. Germline CDR1 DFQATT, CDR2 SNEGSKA (reference sequence). The CDR3 extends over 17 amino acids. V lost 6 bases and J lost 2; bases outside the gene matches: 16. The CDR3 region is CSAGGASGSNIAYEQYF. The CDR3 DNA, read in part, is TGCAGTGCCGGGGGGGCTAGCGGGAGCAATATCGCCTACGAG.

This clone was observed a handful of times. The read halts 3 residues ahead of the CDR3 end, with the missing end drawn from the germline J gene. This sequence joins TRBV2 and TRBJ2-7, with D unresolved. The germline V gene has CDR1 SNHLY and CDR2 FYNNEI. Trimming removed 7 bases at V and 0 bases at J, with 13 bases between. The CDR3 is made up of 14 amino acids. CDR3 DNA (partial): TGTGCCAGCACCCCAACAGTTTTCTCCTACGAG. Its protein product is CASTPTVFSYE. The full CDR3 protein is CASTPTVFSYEQYF.